These 19 T cell receptor beta chains share one sample of origin, sequenced in a study of T cell changes during pregnancy in multiple sclerosis. Libraries were prepared by immunoSEQ multiplex PCR; TCRdb keeps only in-frame clonotypes and omits some of them. The sample holds some 40,000 clones, roughly 87% seen once. Here the sequenced sample was CD4+ T cells from peripheral blood mononuclear cells, taken in the first trimester of pregnancy. All receptors come from a female donor with multiple sclerosis, enrolled in a pregnancy study.

The gene calls are TRBV10-3 and TRBJ1-1; 7 nucleotides line up with TRBD1. The CDR3 runs 13 residues. V shed 6 bases, J shed 4 bases, and the junction held 5 bases outside the gene matches. Per germline, CDR1 ENHRY and CDR2 SYGVKD. CDR3: CAISRQGPTEAFF. CDR3 sequence (DNA): TGTGCCATCAGCCGACAGGGCCCCACTGAAGCTTTCTTT.

For the CDR3, the DNA is TGTGCCAGCTCAGAATCGACAGGGGGCTCTTCTGGCTACACCTTC. Translation gives CASSESTGGSSGYTF. The chain employs TRBV18 and TRBJ1-2; 10 bases are a match to TRBD1. CDR1 is KGHSH and CDR2 is LQKENI in the germline V gene. The V gene end was trimmed by 5 bases and the J gene end by 7 bases; junction bases not matched to a gene: 10. The CDR3 is 15 residues long.

This sequence joins TRBV18 and TRBJ1-5; D gene ambiguous. CDR3 size: 13 residues. V was shortened by 1 base and J by 5 bases, with 6 bases between the two germline ends. The germline V gene encodes CDR1 KGHSH and CDR2 LQKENI. The CDR3 here is CASSPLRDQPQHF. As DNA, the CDR3 is TGTGCCAGCTCACCACTCCGGGATCAGCCCCAGCATTTT.

The chain has TRBV6-7 and TRBJ2-3, with 14 bases lining up with TRBD2. TRBV6-7 is treated as an ORF (open reading frame) with a function not yet certain. V lost 9 bases to trimming and J lost 1 base; unmatched junction nucleotides: 3. The CDR3 loop spans 15 amino acids. The CDR3 bases are TGTGCCAGAAGGACTAGCGGGGGGTGCACAGATACGCAGTATTTT. Translation gives CARRTSGGCTDTQYF.

The genes are TRBV7-3 and TRBJ2-2, with D possibly matching TRBD2 (5 bases). The CDR3 covers 16 residues. Trimming left V 5 bases short and J 3 bases short, with 16 bases between. CDR1 is SGHTA, CDR2 FQGTGA, per germline. The CDR3: CASSPRGPGDTGELFF. CDR3 coding DNA: TGTGCCAGCAGCCCCCGAGGGCCCGGGGACACCGGGGAGCTGTTTTTT.

This clone was counted once. V usage is TRBV5-1 and J usage is TRBJ2-1, with 8 bases matching TRBD2. Per the germline V gene, CDR1 is SGHRS and CDR2 is YFSETQ. This CDR3 is 13 amino acids long. Losses at the gene ends were 2 bases for V and 10 bases for J; bases not matched to a gene: 5. CDR3: CASSFPGGGEQFF. Written as DNA, the CDR3 is TGCGCCAGCAGCTTTCCGGGAGGGGGGGAGCAGTTCTTC.

The chain is built from TRBV7-9 and TRBJ2-5; tentatively, D is TRBD2 (5 bases). Germline loops: CDR1 SEHNR, CDR2 FQNEAQ (reference sequence). The V and J ends lost 0 bases and 2 bases respectively, with 22 bases between them. The length of the CDR3 is 19 residues. The CDR3 region is CASSLAAFRRRVDQETQYF. CDR3 DNA sequence: TGTGCCAGCAGCTTAGCGGCATTTAGGAGGCGAGTGGATCAAGAGACCCAGTACTTC.

The chain carries TRBV10-1 and TRBJ2-5; 9 bases fit TRBD2. The CDR3 consists of 17 residues. CDR1 and CDR2 from the germline V gene are WNHNN and SYGVQD (reference sequence). V lost 0 bases to trimming and J lost 4 bases; unmatched junction nucleotides: 9. CDR3 sequence reads: CASSESGGSGRGETQYF. In nucleotides, the CDR3 is TGCGCCAGCAGTGAGTCTGGAGGTAGCGGGAGAGGAGAGACCCAGTACTTC.

The rearrangement joins TRBV18 to TRBJ2-7, with D possibly TRBD1 on 5 matching bases. In germline, CDR1 is KGHSH, CDR2 LQKENI. The length of the CDR3 is 15 residues. Trimming cost V 0 bases and J 4 bases, with 13 bases left between them. The CDR3 sequence is CASSPPYRPRYEQYF. The CDR3 DNA sequence: TGTGCCAGCTCACCACCGTACAGGCCCAGGTACGAGCAGTACTTC.

The chain combines TRBV30 with TRBJ1-1; D is perhaps TRBD1 (6 bases). CDR3 size: 20 residues. Trimming shortened V by 0 bases and J by 0 bases, and 26 bases separated the two germline ends. The V gene's germline CDR1 is GTSNPN and CDR2 SVGIG (reference sequence). CDR3 residues: CAWSVGLLTGTILMNTEAFF. In DNA, the CDR3 is TGTGCCTGGAGTGTAGGCCTTCTCACGGGGACAATTTTGATGAACACTGAAGCTTTCTTT.

This sequence joins TRBV7-9 and TRBJ2-1, with TRBD2 as a possible D gene (5 bases). CDR1 SEHNR and CDR2 FQNEAQ come from the germline V gene (reference sequence). The CDR3 totals 13 residues. V was clipped by 3 bases and J by 9 bases, with 12 bases between them. The CDR3, as DNA: TGTGCCAGCAGCTTCCCTCGAGGGTCTGAGCAGTTCTTC. It codes for CASSFPRGSEQFF. The full variable domain, rest sourced from reference TRBV7-9 and TRBJ2-1, is DTGVSQNPRHKITKRGQNVTFRCDPISEHNRLYWYRQTLGQGPEFLTYFQNEAQLEKSRLLSDRFSAERPKGSFSTLEIQRTEQGDSAMYLCASSFPRGSEQFFGPGTRLTVL.

The V and J genes are TRBV11-2 and TRBJ2-7; no firm D call. CDR3 length: 14 residues. The germline V gene has CDR1 SGHAT and CDR2 FQNNGV. Trimming stripped 3 bases from V and 2 bases from J, with 11 bases between. CDR3 sequence reads: CASSLAGLAYEQYF. The CDR3 DNA reads TGTGCCAGCAGCTTGGCAGGCCTGGCCTACGAGCAGTACTTC.

This clone was found a few times. The chain carries TRBV12-5 and TRBJ1-1; TRBD1 is a possible D gene (5 bases). The germline V gene has CDR1 LGHNT and CDR2 FRNRAP. This CDR3 has 12 residues. The V gene lost 1 base and the J gene lost 7 bases, with 7 bases spanning the gap. The CDR3 reads CASGLGQGEAFF. CDR3 in DNA: TGTGCTAGTGGTTTGGGGCAGGGTGAAGCTTTCTTT.

V is TRBV7-8 and J is TRBJ2-1; D is possibly TRBD2 (6 bases). Germline CDR1 and CDR2: SGHVS and FQNEAQ. The CDR3 is made up of 14 amino acids. The V gene lost 3 bases and the J gene lost 13 bases, with 19 bases spanning the gap. In nucleotides, the CDR3 is TGTGCCAGCAGCTTGAGGACGGGAGAATCCGTTCAGTTCTTC. It encodes CASSLRTGESVQFF.

The chain links TRBV29-1 to TRBJ2-3, with 7 positions matching TRBD2. The CDR3 is made up of 15 amino acids. Trimming removed 6 bases from V and 3 bases from J; junction bases left unmatched: 12. CDR1 is SQVTM, CDR2 ANQGSEA, per germline. DNA of the CDR3: TGCAGCGTCCCCTTCGGGGGAGGGCCTACAGATACGCAGTATTTT. It encodes CSVPFGGGPTDTQYF.

This chain links TRBV4-1 with TRBJ1-1; 7 bases line up with TRBD1. Germline loops: CDR1 MGHRA, CDR2 YSYEKL. The V gene end was trimmed by 3 bases and the J gene end by 0 bases; junction bases not matched to a gene: 19. CDR3 length equals 20 residues. The CDR3 loop reads CASSHPPGTAGDAMNTEAFF. The CDR3 bases are TGCGCCAGCAGCCACCCCCCCGGGACAGCTGGCGACGCCATGAACACTGAAGCTTTCTTT.

The CDR3 loop is CASSLSRADTGELFF. The CDR3 DNA sequence: TGTGCCAGCAGCTTAAGCAGGGCGGACACCGGGGAGCTGTTTTTT. The V and J genes are TRBV7-3 and TRBJ2-2, with TRBD1 as a possible D gene (5 bases). The germline V gene has CDR1 SGHTA and CDR2 FQGTGA. The CDR3 totals 15 residues. Trimming took 1 base from V and 3 from J, leaving 9 bases between them. Full variable domain (rest looked up from reference TRBV7-3 and TRBJ2-2): GAGVSQTPSNKVTEKGKYVELRCDPISGHTALYWYRQSLGQGPEFLIYFQGTGAADDSGLPNDRFFAVRPEGSVSTLKIQRTERGDSAVYLCASSLSRADTGELFFGEGSRLTVL.

V and J are TRBV11-2 and TRBJ1-3, with a weak D call TRBD1 (6 bases). The CDR3 sequence is 16 residues long. Germline CDR1 SGHAT, CDR2 FQNNGV. Trimming took 5 bases from V and 0 from J, leaving 14 bases between them. The CDR3 DNA follows: TGTGCCAGCAGCCCAGGGGTCCGCAGCTCTGGAAACACCATATATTTT. It codes for CASSPGVRSSGNTIYF.

The chain uses TRBV28 and TRBJ1-2; D is possibly TRBD1 (5 bases). The V and J ends lost 6 bases and 1 base respectively, with 12 bases between them. CDR1 and CDR2 from the germline V gene are MDHEN and SYDVKM. This CDR3 is 14 amino acids long. CDR3 in amino acids: CASSREGFNYGYTF. CDR3 in DNA: TGTGCCAGCAGCAGGGAGGGATTTAACTATGGCTACACCTTC.